This T cell receptor beta chain emerged from a study of vaccination and CD4 T cells after COVID-19. The overall study: Collection of post-COVID samples occurred a median around 91 days after diagnosis, spanning a range of 35 to 161. The control cultures got either a CEFX pool, an HIV-1 Nef pool, or no peptide at all. Cellular stimulation was performed using overlapping spike peptides derived from SARS-CoV-2, HCoV-NL63, HCoV-OC43 and HCoV-229E.

The treatment was: roughly ten-day PBMC culture with coronavirus spike peptide pools or control peptides (ViraFEST assay). ViraFEST enlarged antigen-specific T cell populations with peptide pools and afterwards sequenced TCRs. As concerns this clonotype: Antigen unknown.

Germline CDR1 SGHTA, CDR2 FQGNSA. The CDR3 covers 13 residues. The V and J ends lost 5 bases and 6 bases respectively, with 13 bases between them. Once obtained from cultured CD4+ T cells, the DNA was sequenced using the Oncomine TCR Beta short-read assay. Via MiXCR, TCRdb re-called the PCR reads, giving one row per CDR3 protein. The sample records 15,000 to 25,000 distinct CDR3 sequences, 55% to 70% being singletons. V usage is TRBV7-2 and J usage is TRBJ1-2; D may be TRBD1 (6 bases). The origin of this receptor is a human donor who had recovered from COVID-19. Sequencing used CD4+ T cells from blood, cultured in vitro, obtained after SARS-CoV-2 vaccination. The CDR3 here is CASSPRGPDGYTF. CDR3 coding DNA: TGTGCCAGCAGCCCCAGGGGTCCCGATGGCTACACCTTC.